This T cell receptor beta chain was documented in a study of monozygotic twins with cystic fibrosis. The repertoire was sequenced with immunoSEQ multiplex PCR; TCRdb's copy has only in-frame clones and lacks some. The data show over 25,000 clones, about 92% seen once. Germline V gene data show CDR1 as SGHDT and CDR2 as YYEEEE. This CDR3 has 17 residues. V trimming: 2 bases; J trimming: 0 bases; junction bases outside the gene matches: 5. The sample was blood. This chain connects TRBV5-6 to TRBJ2-7; 13 bases map to TRBD2. The clonotype comes from a girl aged 2 to 10 with cystic fibrosis. CDR3 loop: CASSLATSGRGSYEQYF. CDR3 DNA: TGTGCCAGCAGCTTAGCCACTAGCGGGAGGGGCTCCTACGAGCAGTACTTC.